This TCR beta chain was recovered during a study of T cell responses to AZD1222 COVID-19 vaccine. Findings and limits, study-wide: Increases in Spike-specific TCR breadth and depth were seen after two AZD1222 doses. After the peak T cell response, and only then, were repertoires sampled.

The assay was immunoSEQ multiplex PCR, and TCRdb's table has in-frame clones only and misses some. This sample has 100,000 to 140,000 clones, with about 90% found just once. On this clone itself: What it binds is unknown.

Trimming stripped 5 bases from V and 1 base from J, with 11 bases between. The CDR3 is 14 amino acids. The germline V gene has CDR1 SEHNR and CDR2 FQNEAQ (reference sequence). Specimen: peripheral blood, collected 28 days after the second AZD1222 dose. The receptor was derived from an adult who received the AZD1222 COVID-19 vaccine. The chain uses TRBV7-9 and TRBJ1-1, with D maybe TRBD1 (5 bases). For the CDR3, the DNA is TGTGCCAGCAGCCGTCGGGGCCAGAACACTGAAGCTTTCTTT. This codes for CASSRRGQNTEAFF.